This T cell receptor beta chain derives from a study of T cells in Graves' hyperthyroidism and ophthalmopathy. Study-wide findings and caveats: The model made its ophthalmopathy prediction, and onset followed a median approximately six months later.

This clonotype occurred many times. What it binds is unknown. RNA transcripts provided the source from which TCR beta CDR3 regions were amplified. First-round RT-PCR with HTBI primers amplified the TCR CDR3 region. From the multiplex PCR reads, TCRdb called clonotypes with MiXCR, one entry per CDR3 protein. The repertoire holds under 500,000 distinct CDR3 sequences, roughly 13% seen once, with 25% to 30% in the top ten. CDR3 length equals 17 residues. V lost 4 bases to trimming and J lost 0 bases; unmatched junction nucleotides: 5. Germline assignment: CDR1 KGHDR and CDR2 SFDVKD. This chain links TRBV24-1 with TRBJ2-3, with 11 bases matching TRBD2. Sequencing input: blood. The source of this sequence is a man in his fifties or sixties with Graves' ophthalmopathy. CDR3 sequence reads: CATSDSGLADSTDTQYF. The CDR3 DNA sequence: TGTGCCACCAGTGACTCGGGACTAGCGGACAGCACAGATACGCAGTATTTT.